This T cell receptor beta chain originates from a study of T cell clusters in autoimmune cytopenias. TRB was amplified by touch-down multiplex PCR, primer pools A and B combined. TCRdb reanalyzed the multiplex PCR reads, giving one entry per CDR3 protein sequence and no DNA. The ten top clones account for over 30%, within a sample of 2,500 to 3,500 distinct CDR3 sequences. TRB amplification used approximately 270 ng of peripheral blood genomic DNA. The CDR3 is made up of 13 amino acids. CDR1 ENHRY and CDR2 SYGVKD come from the germline V gene. The same sample was also studied in work on T cell repertoires in aging, cancer and after chemotherapy.

The material sequenced was peripheral blood. The chain carries TRBV10-3 and TRBJ2-1; TCRdb picks TRBD1, but there is no DNA to check that call. The receptor was derived from a human donor with an autoimmune cytopenia or autoimmune hepatitis (not recorded which). The CDR3 reads CAISPRGTYEQFF.